This entry features one T cell receptor beta chain sequence. The antigen is unknown. The sample is drawn from a study of cytomegalovirus exposure and HLA in healthy donors. The PCR had 60 Vbeta and 13 Jbeta primers. The assay was immunoSEQ multiplex PCR, and TCRdb's table has in-frame clones only and misses some. The sample carries 97,000 or so clones, 81% recorded once. Overall study findings and caveats: Among TCR beta chains, those listed as cytomegalovirus-associated numbered around 180. Researchers had no immune exposure information except CMV serostatus available. Roughly uniform depth of sequencing across donors was assumed in presence/absence analyses.

The donors (healthy individuals) were bone marrow donors. Germline V gene sequence: CDR1 SGHDN, CDR2 FVKESK. The CDR3 length is 13 residues. The ends were cut back, 0 bases at V and 5 bases at J, with 8 bases in the middle. The V call is TRBV14, the J call TRBJ2-7; D is ambiguous. This receptor was taken from a man aged 35 to 55 in good health and CMV-seronegative. The sequencing input was PBMCs. The CDR3 sequence: CASSQEQIDEQYF. CDR3 in DNA: TGTGCCAGCAGCCAAGAACAGATAGACGAGCAGTACTTC.